This is a list of T cell receptor beta chains from one sample in a study of T-cell reconstitution after alpha-beta-depleted transplantation in children. MiXCR, applied by TCRdb to the PCR reads, yields one record per CDR3 protein. The sample has 30,000 to 40,000 distinct CDR3 sequences, about 6.7% seen once. This specimen consisted of peripheral blood, obtained 60 days after TCRalphabeta/CD19-depleted stem cell transplant. The source of these receptors is a child under two years old who had a stem cell transplant for acute myeloid leukemia, so the T cells may come from the graft donor. Both conserved end residues are part of each CDR3. D genes are given only for firm matches. Clone size, where shown, is once, few, many, or a class for clones that have expanded.

TGTGCCAGCAGCTCTCCGGACAGAGTGGAGACCCAGTACTTC	CASSSPDRVETQYF	TRBV7-9	.	TRBJ2-5	14	many
TGCGCCAGCAGCTTGGACGGGAGGGCTCGGTACGAGCAGTACTTC	CASSLDGRARYEQYF	TRBV5-1	TRBD2	TRBJ2-7	15	many
TGCAGTGCTCCCCGCAGAGGGACAGGGGGATCCTACGAGCAGTACTTC	CSAPRRGTGGSYEQYF	TRBV20-1	TRBD1	TRBJ2-7	16	many
TGTGCCAGCAGCCATACTCTCCCTTCCGACTATGGCTACACCTTC	CASSHTLPSDYGYTF	TRBV7-9	.	TRBJ1-2	15	many
TGTGCCAGCAGCTTGTTTGCTCCAGGGGGCCGAACCGGGGAGCTGTTTTTT	CASSLFAPGGRTGELFF	TRBV5-8	TRBD1	TRBJ2-2	17	many
TGTGCCAGCAGTTGGACCGGGACCGTACTCTACAATGAGCAGTTCTTC	CASSWTGTVLYNEQFF	TRBV28	.	TRBJ2-1	16	.
TGTGCCAGCAGTGAATGGGGGACTAGCGGGCGCGACGGGCAGTTCTTC	CASSEWGTSGRDGQFF	TRBV25-1	TRBD2	TRBJ2-1	16	many
TGTACCTGCAGTTCCCTCGGGAGAGCGGGAGCAGATAACAATGAGCAGTTCTTC	CTCSSLGRAGADNNEQFF	TRBV2	TRBD2	TRBJ2-1	18	.
TGTGCCAGCAGTTTCGATGGCTGGGGGGACATTCAGTACTTC	CASSFDGWGDIQYF	TRBV12-3/TRBV12-4	.	TRBJ2-4	14	many
TGCGCCAGCAGCTTGGTACAGGGTAGCCACGAGCAGTACTTC	CASSLVQGSHEQYF	TRBV5-1	.	TRBJ2-7	14	many
TGTGCCTGGAGTCTACGGGGAAGCAATCAGCCCCAGCATTTT	CAWSLRGSNQPQHF	TRBV30	.	TRBJ1-5	14	.
TGCGCCAGCAGCCCGGGGGACAGGGTCTTCGTTAATGAAAAACTGTTTTTT	CASSPGDRVFVNEKLFF	TRBV4-3	TRBD1	TRBJ1-4	17	many
TGTGCCAGCAGTTTAGGGTTCTATGGCTACACCTTC	CASSLGFYGYTF	TRBV12-3/TRBV12-4	.	TRBJ1-2	12	many
TGCAGCGTCCCGGACAGGGCAAACACCGGGGAGCTGTTTTTT	CSVPDRANTGELFF	TRBV29-1	TRBD1	TRBJ2-2	14	many
TGTGCCAGCAGCCCCCATCCCCACGAGCAGTACTTC	CASSPHPHEQYF	TRBV7-9	.	TRBJ2-7	12	many
TGTGCCAGCAGCTTAGTGGAGGGACTTACGATGGAGCAGTACTTC	CASSLVEGLTMEQYF	TRBV7-9	.	TRBJ2-7	15	many
TGCAGCGGACCTTGGGAGAGATGGTCCTACAATGAGCAGTTCTTC	CSGPWERWSYNEQFF	TRBV29-1	.	TRBJ2-1	15	many
TGTGTCAGCAGTCCAGCCCTTGGCTACGCCTTC	CVSSPALGYAF	TRBV12-3/TRBV12-4	.	TRBJ1-2	11	.
TGTGCCACCGGGAAGGGTAGCGGGGGGGGGCAAGAGACCCAGTACTTC	CATGKGSGGGQETQYF	TRBV24-1	TRBD2	TRBJ2-5	16	many
TGTGCCAGCACTCTAGCTCTAGCGGGAGGGACTGAGCAGTTCTTC	CASTLALAGGTEQFF	TRBV28	TRBD2	TRBJ2-1	15	many
TGTGCCACCAGTGAGCCCCGGACACTCTCCTACGAGCAGTACTTC	CATSEPRTLSYEQYF	TRBV24-1	.	TRBJ2-7	15	many
TGCAGCGCTCACAGGGGAGTGGAGCAGTACTTC	CSAHRGVEQYF	TRBV29-1	TRBD1	TRBJ2-7	11	many
TGTGCCAGCAGTTACTCGAAACGGGCTAGCGGGGGGACAGATACGCAGTATTTT	CASSYSKRASGGTDTQYF	TRBV6-2/TRBV6-3	TRBD2	TRBJ2-3	18	many
TGTGCCAGCAGTATAGAGGGGGGGAGAACTCATTCGAACACCGGGGAGCTGTTTTTT	CASSIEGGRTHSNTGELFF	TRBV12-3/TRBV12-4	.	TRBJ2-2	19	.
TGTGCCAGCAGTTTATTTGGGGACAGCTACAATCAGCCCCAGCATTTT	CASSLFGDSYNQPQHF	TRBV27	TRBD1	TRBJ1-5	16	many
TGTGCCAGCAGCTTCCACACAGGGGGCGGGCTAGCGGTCTCCTACAATGAGCAGTTCTTC	CASSFHTGGGLAVSYNEQFF	TRBV7-8	TRBD1	TRBJ2-1	20	many
TGTGCCAGCAGTTCCGGCAGGGGGCTCGATACGCAGTATTTT	CASSSGRGLDTQYF	TRBV2	TRBD1	TRBJ2-3	14	medium-sized
TGTGCCAGCAAAGCGGGACTAAATGAAAAACTGTTTTTT	CASKAGLNEKLFF	TRBV12-3/TRBV12-4	.	TRBJ1-4	13	many
TGTGCCAGCAGCCTGTGGCCAGGGGGCAGGGGTGAGAATGGCTACACCTTC	CASSLWPGGRGENGYTF	TRBV5-5	TRBD1	TRBJ1-2	17	many
TGTGCCATCGGGCAGGACGCGGGAGTAAACAATGAGCAGTTCTTC	CAIGQDAGVNNEQFF	TRBV10-3	TRBD2	TRBJ2-1	15	many
TGTGCCAGCAGCTCCCCCTTCACCTACGAGCAGTACTTC	CASSSPFTYEQYF	TRBV7-8	.	TRBJ2-7	13	medium-sized
TGCAGCGTTAGGGCGGGAGGAGCAGATACGCAGTATTTT	CSVRAGGADTQYF	TRBV29-1	TRBD2	TRBJ2-3	13	many
TGTGCCAGCAGTCGATCCGGGCTGTCGGGCTACACCTTC	CASSRSGLSGYTF	TRBV6-2/TRBV6-3	.	TRBJ1-2	13	many
TGTGCCAGCAGCTTGGAGATCCCGATCCAAGAGACCCAGTACTTC	CASSLEIPIQETQYF	TRBV5-6	.	TRBJ2-5	15	many
TGCAGTGCTAGTCGGGCACAAGAGACCCAGTACTTC	CSASRAQETQYF	TRBV20-1	.	TRBJ2-5	12	many
TGTGCCAGCTTCCTTGGGGCCAAATCGGATACGCAGTATTTT	CASFLGAKSDTQYF	TRBV7-2	.	TRBJ2-3	14	.
TGTGCCAGCAGCTTAGGGTCCCCCCTCGAGCAGTACTTC	CASSLGSPLEQYF	TRBV7-9	.	TRBJ2-7	13	many
TGCGCCAGCAGCCGGGGGGGGATTGGCACAGATACGCAGTATTTT	CASSRGGIGTDTQYF	TRBV5-1	TRBD2	TRBJ2-3	15	few
TGTGCCAGCCACAGGAAAGTGGGGTCCAAAAACATTCAGTACTTC	CASHRKVGSKNIQYF	TRBV7-9	.	TRBJ2-4	15	medium-sized
TGTGCCAGCAGCGACGACAGGGAATGGTTCTATGGCTACACCTTC	CASSDDREWFYGYTF	TRBV6-2/TRBV6-3	TRBD1	TRBJ1-2	15	.
TGTGCCAGTAGTTACAGGGGTGGGGTAAACAATGAGCAGTTCTTC	CASSYRGGVNNEQFF	TRBV19	TRBD1	TRBJ2-1	15	many
TGTGCCAGCGGGAATCAGCCCCAGCATTTT	CASGNQPQHF	TRBV7-9	.	TRBJ1-5	10	many
TGCGTTACTTTAGACACTGCTAACTATGGCTACACCTTC	CVTLDTANYGYTF	TRBV10-3	.	TRBJ1-2	13	many
TGCGCCAGCAGCCGATTAGGGGGCGGGGACTCGGGAACCGGGGAGCTGTTTTTT	CASSRLGGGDSGTGELFF	TRBV4-3	.	TRBJ2-2	18	many
TGCGCCAGCAGTCAAAACAGGGGCCGAATCAGAGATACGCAGTATTTT	CASSQNRGRIRDTQYF	TRBV23-1	TRBD1	TRBJ2-3	16	.
TGTGCCAGCACCCGAGAGGGAAAGGGCAATCAGCCCCAGCATTTT	CASTREGKGNQPQHF	TRBV6-2/TRBV6-3	.	TRBJ1-5	15	many
TGTGCCAGCAGCCCAAGGACAGGGGCACCCCTCCACTTT	CASSPRTGAPLHF	TRBV12-3/TRBV12-4	TRBD1	TRBJ1-6	13	many
TGCAGTGCTAGAGATCGGAACACCGGGGAGCTGTTTTTT	CSARDRNTGELFF	TRBV20-1	.	TRBJ2-2	13	many
TGCGCCAGCAGCCAAGATTTGGGGGGAAGTGGGAGCGGCTACACCTTC	CASSQDLGGSGSGYTF	TRBV4-3	.	TRBJ1-2	16	.
TGCAGCGTCCCGACAAACACTGAAGCTTTCTTT	CSVPTNTEAFF	TRBV29-1	.	TRBJ1-1	11	many
TGTGCCAGCAGTCCTCATAGGACAGGGGAAAACATTCAGTACTTC	CASSPHRTGENIQYF	TRBV12-3/TRBV12-4	TRBD1	TRBJ2-4	15	many
TGCGCCAGCAGCCATAGATCCCTTGGGGCCCTCCACTTT	CASSHRSLGALHF	TRBV4-3	.	TRBJ1-6	13	many
TGCGCCAGCAGCCGTTACATTAGCTCCTACAATGAGCAGTTCTTC	CASSRYISSYNEQFF	TRBV4-3	.	TRBJ2-1	15	many
TGTGCCAGCAGCTTAGTAGTTCGGTCTTCAACAGATACGCAGTATTTT	CASSLVVRSSTDTQYF	TRBV7-9	.	TRBJ2-3	16	many
TGTGCCACCAGTGATTTAACAGGGGCCGATAGCAATCAGCCCCAGCATTTT	CATSDLTGADSNQPQHF	TRBV24-1	TRBD1	TRBJ1-5	17	many
TGTGCCAGCAGCCCACGCTCCCCGAGCACAGATACGCAGTATTTT	CASSPRSPSTDTQYF	TRBV4-2	.	TRBJ2-3	15	many
TGCGCCAGCAGCCAAGGGTATGAGAGGTTCGCGAACACCGGGGAGCTGTTTTTT	CASSQGYERFANTGELFF	TRBV4-3	.	TRBJ2-2	18	many
TGTGCCAGCAGCTCTTCCAACCGGGACAGGGTAAGCAATGAGCAGTTCTTC	CASSSSNRDRVSNEQFF	TRBV7-8	TRBD1	TRBJ2-1	17	many
TGCGCCAGCAGCTTGGGGCTAGCGGGAGGGCCGGGAATTGCCTACGAGCAGTACTTC	CASSLGLAGGPGIAYEQYF	TRBV5-1	TRBD2	TRBJ2-7	19	many